The subject of this entry is one TCR beta chain. This sample stems from a study of T cell responses to AZD1222 COVID-19 vaccine. At the level of the study: Recipients boosted at about 4 weeks or about 12 weeks are pooled.

Trimming stripped 7 bases from V and 3 bases from J, with 12 bases between. Germline values: CDR1 MNHNY, CDR2 SVGAGI (reference sequence). The CDR3 extends over 14 amino acids. Some clones are missing from TCRdb's copy, which holds only in-frame ones; the method was immunoSEQ multiplex PCR. The sample lists some 150,000 clones; about 90% were seen once. The clonotype originates from an adult in good health. The input for sequencing was peripheral blood, taken on day 0 of AZD1222 vaccination. The rearrangement links TRBV6-6 to TRBJ1-4; possibly TRBD1 for D (5 bases). The CDR3 region is CASTPGPPNEKLFF. As DNA, the CDR3 is TGTGCCAGCACCCCGGGACCGCCTAATGAAAAACTGTTTTTT.